Following are 15 T cell receptor beta chains from one sample sequenced in a study of long-term antiretroviral therapy in people with HIV. The libraries were made with immunoSEQ v3.0 at survey level. Clones were read by immunoSEQ multiplex PCR, and TCRdb kept only the in-frame ones, dropping some. The table lists over 30,000 clones, under 85% of them singletons. The sequencing used unsorted PBMCs, collected 1 year after starting antiretroviral therapy. Source of these receptors: a man in his late teens or twenties with HIV.

The rearrangement links TRBV19 to TRBJ2-1; 9 bases are a match to TRBD2. The CDR3 is made up of 16 amino acids. V shed 7 bases and J 4 bases; nucleotides not matched to a gene: 11. Germline V gene sequence: CDR1 LNHDA, CDR2 SQIVND (reference sequence). The CDR3 spells CASNPYKTSGYNEQFF. DNA for the CDR3: TGTGCCAGTAATCCCTATAAGACTAGCGGTTACAATGAGCAGTTCTTC.

A few counts support this clone. The chain couples TRBV28 to TRBJ2-7; 9 nucleotides align to TRBD1. This CDR3 is 15 amino acids long. The V gene end was trimmed by 2 bases and the J gene end by 3 bases; junction bases not matched to a gene: 5. The germline gives CDR1 MDHEN, CDR2 SYDVKM. The CDR3 reads CASSLKDRGHYEQYF. In DNA form, the CDR3 reads TGTGCCAGCAGTTTAAAGGACAGGGGACACTACGAGCAGTACTTC.

V gene TRBV4-1 combines with J gene TRBJ2-7; 9 nucleotides match TRBD1. Trimming removed 3 bases from V and 3 bases from J; junction bases left unmatched: 3. Per germline, CDR1 MGHRA and CDR2 YSYEKL. The CDR3 is made up of 14 amino acids. The DNA for the CDR3 is TGCGCCAGCAGCCAGGACAGGGGCGGCTACGAGCAGTACTTC. Residues: CASSQDRGGYEQYF.

This clone has just a few counts. The chain combines TRBV7-9 with TRBJ1-2; D remains unclear. Looked up from germline, CDR1 is SEHNR and CDR2 is FQNEAQ (reference sequence). V lost 1 base and J lost 1, with 4 bases in between. CDR3 length equals 13 residues. The CDR3 nucleotides are TGTGCCAGCAGCTTAGAAGTTAACTATGGCTACACCTTC. Its protein product is CASSLEVNYGYTF.

The chain carries TRBV10-3 and TRBJ1-2; tentative D call: TRBD1 (5 bases). Germline V gene sequence: CDR1 ENHRY, CDR2 SYGVKD. This CDR3 contains 15 residues. V was shortened by 4 bases and J by 4 bases, with 16 bases between the two germline ends. CDR3 coding DNA: TGTGCCATCAGTGGGGACGGCCGTCTCTTCTATGGCTACACCTTC. Its protein product is CAISGDGRLFYGYTF.

The chain uses TRBV6-6 and TRBJ2-7; TRBD2 might be the D (6 bases). The CDR3 length is 16 residues. Germline lookup yields CDR1 MNHNY and CDR2 SVGAGI (reference sequence). V lost 2 bases and J lost 3, with 17 bases in between. CDR3 sequence reads: CASSYPSGLGIYEQYF. CDR3 nucleotides: TGTGCCAGCAGTTACCCAAGCGGGTTGGGAATCTACGAGCAGTACTTC.

The chain carries TRBV4-2 and TRBJ1-2; no firm D call. The germline V and J ends were trimmed by 4 bases and 4 bases, with 25 bases remaining between them. Germline V lookup: CDR1 LGHNA, CDR2 YNFKEQ. The CDR3 loop spans 18 amino acids. The CDR3: CASSPMGAAAEGFYGYTF. CDR3 DNA sequence: TGTGCCAGCAGCCCCATGGGAGCGGCAGCCGAGGGATTCTATGGCTACACCTTC.

The chain has TRBV4-1 and TRBJ1-5; D gene unclear. The CDR3 is 15 residues long. Germline V gene data show CDR1 as MGHRA and CDR2 as YSYEKL. V gave up 0 bases and J gave up 1 base, with 7 bases separating them. This CDR3 is CASSQEGVSNQPQHF. The CDR3 DNA reads as TGCGCCAGCAGCCAAGAGGGCGTGAGCAATCAGCCCCAGCATTTT.

The chain combines TRBV6-1 with TRBJ1-1; TRBD1 matches at 9 bases. The CDR3 is 15 amino acids. V dropped 8 bases and J dropped 3; count of bases not matched to a gene: 10. Germline lookup yields CDR1 MNHNS and CDR2 SASEGT. The chain's CDR3 is CASSLRTGAHTEAFF. In nucleotides, the CDR3 is TGTGCCAGCTCCCTCAGGACAGGGGCGCACACTGAAGCTTTCTTT.

DNA for the CDR3: TGCGCCAGCAGCCAAGCCACGTCCCCAGGTCCAGATACGCAGTATTTT. Protein: CASSQATSPGPDTQYF. This rearrangement joins TRBV4-3 to TRBJ2-3; unclear D gene. Germline V gene lookup returns CDR1 LGHNA and CDR2 YSLEER. The CDR3 has 16 amino acids. Trimming removed 1 base at V and 4 bases at J, with 15 bases between.

The chain uses TRBV19 and TRBJ1-4, with unresolved D. The CDR3 runs 13 residues. The germline gives CDR1 LNHDA, CDR2 SQIVND (reference sequence). Trimming shortened V by 7 bases and J by 0 bases, and 6 bases separated the two germline ends. Here the CDR3 DNA reads TGTGCCAGTATTTCTGCAACTAATGAAAAACTGTTTTTT. Protein sequence: CASISATNEKLFF.

The chain uses TRBV19 and TRBJ2-5; D not certain. V lost 3 bases and J 5 bases, leaving 16 bases between the germline ends. This CDR3 is 15 amino acids long. Germline values: CDR1 LNHDA, CDR2 SQIVND (reference sequence). CDR3 DNA sequence: TGTGCCAGTAGTATTACGTGGGAATATAGTGAGACCCAGTACTTC. Translated, it gives CASSITWEYSETQYF.

The chain has TRBV7-3 and TRBJ2-4; D perhaps matches TRBD1 (5 bases). Germline CDR1 reads SGHTA; CDR2 reads FQGTGA. V was pared by 4 bases and J by 8 bases, with 12 bases between. The CDR3 sequence is 13 residues long. The CDR3 DNA reads TGTGCCAGCAGCTCCCCAGGGTTGGACATTCAGTACTTC. This encodes CASSSPGLDIQYF.

The chain carries TRBV4-3 and TRBJ2-2; D may be TRBD2 (6 bases). This CDR3 is 15 amino acids long. Germline assignment: CDR1 LGHNA and CDR2 YSLEER. The V gene lost 8 bases and the J gene lost 6 bases, with 19 bases spanning the gap. CDR3: CASSAGTELAGELFF. CDR3 in DNA: TGCGCCAGCTCCGCGGGAACCGAGTTGGCCGGGGAGCTGTTTTTT.

This clone showed up just once. This chain joins TRBV5-1 and TRBJ1-3; 10 bases are shared with TRBD1. This CDR3 is 14 amino acids long. The trim removed 0 bases at V and 8 bases at J, leaving 2 bases unmatched. Germline V gene data show CDR1 as SGHRS and CDR2 as YFSETQ. The CDR3 region has the DNA TGCGCCAGCAGCTTGGGACAGGGGGCATACACCATATATTTT. Its translation is CASSLGQGAYTIYF.